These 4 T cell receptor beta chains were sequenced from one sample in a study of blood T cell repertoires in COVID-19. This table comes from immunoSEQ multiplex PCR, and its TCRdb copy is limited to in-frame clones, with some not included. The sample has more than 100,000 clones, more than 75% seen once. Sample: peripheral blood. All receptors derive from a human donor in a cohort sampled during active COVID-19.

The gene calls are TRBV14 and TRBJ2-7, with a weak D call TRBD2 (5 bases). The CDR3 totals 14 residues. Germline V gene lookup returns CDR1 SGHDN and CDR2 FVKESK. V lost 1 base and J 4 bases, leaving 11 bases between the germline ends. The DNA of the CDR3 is TGTGCCAGCAGCCAAGGGCATAGCGTATACGAGCAGTACTTC. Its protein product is CASSQGHSVYEQYF.

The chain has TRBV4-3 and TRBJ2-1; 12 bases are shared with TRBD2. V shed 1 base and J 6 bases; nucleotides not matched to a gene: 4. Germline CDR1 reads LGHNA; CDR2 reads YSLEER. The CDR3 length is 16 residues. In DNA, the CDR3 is TGCGCCAGCAGCCAAGTGCTAGCGGGGGGGCTCAATGAGCAGTTCTTC. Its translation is CASSQVLAGGLNEQFF.

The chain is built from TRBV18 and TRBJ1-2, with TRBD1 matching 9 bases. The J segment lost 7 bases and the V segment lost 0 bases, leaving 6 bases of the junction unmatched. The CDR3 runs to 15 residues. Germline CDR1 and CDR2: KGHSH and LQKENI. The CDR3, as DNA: TGTGCCAGCTCACCACCCGTACAGGGGGCGCTTGGCTACACCTTC. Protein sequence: CASSPPVQGALGYTF.

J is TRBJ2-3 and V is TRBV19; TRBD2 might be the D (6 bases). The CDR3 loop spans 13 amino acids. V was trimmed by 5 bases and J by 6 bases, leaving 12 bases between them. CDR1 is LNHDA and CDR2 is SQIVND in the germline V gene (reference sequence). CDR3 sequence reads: CASSPYGGDTQYF. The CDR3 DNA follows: TGTGCCAGTAGTCCGTACGGAGGGGATACGCAGTATTTT.